Shown below are 21 T cell receptor beta chains from a single sample sequenced in a study of CD8+ T cells in alopecia areata. RNA extraction and reverse transcription yielded cDNA as sequencing template. The data were produced by immunoSEQ multiplex PCR, yet TCRdb's version contains in-frame clones alone and is incomplete. The sample lists 200,000 to 250,000 clones; 57% were seen once. The sample consisted of CD4+ T cells sorted from blood, taken at week 0. The receptors stem from a human donor with alopecia areata.

This clone occurred a few times. This chain joins TRBV2 and TRBJ2-6; possible D gene TRBD1, 5 bases. Trimming took 5 bases from V and 0 from J, leaving 8 bases between them. The germline V gene encodes CDR1 SNHLY and CDR2 FYNNEI. The CDR3 spans 15 residues. The CDR3 protein is CASSLTDSGANVLTF. DNA for the CDR3: TGTGCCAGCAGTCTGACAGACTCTGGGGCCAACGTCCTGACTTTC.

This chain uses TRBV29-1 with TRBJ2-7, with a possible D match to TRBD2 (5 bases). The CDR3 runs 14 residues. Deletions cut 6 bases from V and 2 bases from J, with 17 bases between. From germline, CDR1 is SQVTM and CDR2 ANQGSEA. This CDR3 reads CSVHSGISTYEQYF. The CDR3 coding sequence is TGCAGCGTCCATTCCGGGATCTCCACCTACGAGCAGTACTTC.

The J gene is TRBJ2-1, the V gene TRBV7-2; the D gene is possibly TRBD2 (6 bases). V dropped 5 bases and J dropped 5 bases, with 19 bases sitting between them. Germline values: CDR1 SGHTA, CDR2 FQGNSA. The CDR3 runs to 16 residues. CDR3 in amino acids: CASSGRVIAADNEQFF. CDR3 in DNA: TGTGCCAGCAGCGGACGTGTGATAGCGGCGGACAATGAGCAGTTCTTC.

The chain uses TRBV2 and TRBJ2-6; D remains unclear. This CDR3 has 16 residues. The germline gives CDR1 SNHLY, CDR2 FYNNEI. V was shortened by 10 bases and J by 0 bases, with 16 bases between the two germline ends. As DNA, the CDR3 is TGTGCCATCCTTACCCGAGCGACCTCTGGGGCCAACGTCCTGACTTTC. Residues: CAILTRATSGANVLTF.

The V and J genes are TRBV30 and TRBJ1-1, with 7 bases fitting TRBD1. The germline CDR1 and CDR2 sequences are GTSNPN and SVGIG (reference sequence). This CDR3 contains 14 residues. With 4 bases clipped from V and 0 bases from J, the junction kept 5 bases outside the gene matches. This CDR3 reads CAWTTGLMNTEAFF. DNA for the CDR3: TGTGCCTGGACGACAGGGCTCATGAACACTGAAGCTTTCTTT.

The table lists this clone with a count of one. V usage is TRBV6-1 and J usage is TRBJ1-5, with a possible D match to TRBD1 (5 bases). The germline V and J ends were trimmed by 7 bases and 6 bases, with 19 bases remaining between them. CDR1 and CDR2 (germline): MNHNS, SASEGT. The CDR3 length is 15 residues. CDR3 DNA: TGTGCCAGCACCGAAAGGAGAGGGGACGGTCAGCCCCAGCATTTT. Protein product: CASTERRGDGQPQHF.

The chain recombines TRBV5-1 with TRBJ1-1; D is possibly TRBD1 (5 bases). The CDR3 contains 13 residues. V was pared by 4 bases and J by 1 base, with 8 bases between. From germline, CDR1 is SGHRS and CDR2 YFSETQ. CDR3 bases: TGCGCCAGCAGCAAGGACACGAACACTGAAGCTTTCTTT. Its translation: CASSKDTNTEAFF.

Turning to this clone: The germline gene is not matched at one end of the junction; a read error may be the cause. V usage is TRBV6-5 and J usage is TRBJ2-5, with 8 bases identical to TRBD1. The CDR3 runs to 15 residues. Germline CDR1 and CDR2: MNHEY and SVGAGI. The CDR3 DNA follows: TGTGCCGGCAGTAAGGACAGGGACCGAATGCGGACCCAGTACTTC. Residues: CAGSKDRDRMRTQYF.

The chain couples TRBV5-4 to TRBJ2-5; TRBD1 matches 12 bases. V shed 1 base and J 5 bases; nucleotides not matched to a gene: 6. The CDR3 contains 16 residues. The germline V gene has CDR1 SGHNT and CDR2 YYREEE (reference sequence). CDR3 in amino acids: CASSLWDRGRRETQYF. DNA for the CDR3: TGTGCCAGCAGCTTGTGGGACAGGGGGCGCAGGGAGACCCAGTACTTC.

This clone was picked up a small number of times. The chain couples TRBV19 to TRBJ2-2; D not resolved. Germline V CDR1 and CDR2: LNHDA, SQIVND (reference sequence). V lost 5 bases and J lost 4, with 11 bases in between. This CDR3 region has 14 residues. CDR3 sequence (DNA): TGTGCCAGTAGTGGGTTAGCCTTCACCGGGGAGCTGTTTTTT. Its translation: CASSGLAFTGELFF.

Concerning this clone itself: Other DNA sequences from this sample encode an identical CDR3 as well. This chain links TRBV9 with TRBJ2-7; D gene ambiguous. The CDR3 has 13 residues. The V end lost 0 bases, the J end lost 2 bases, and 6 bases lay between the germline ends. Germline-derived CDR1 and CDR2 are SGDLS and YYNGEE. CDR3 nucleotide sequence: TGTGCCAGCAGCGTAGGGCAGACCTACGAGCAGTACTTC. Translating it yields CASSVGQTYEQYF.

This clone was picked up one time. V is TRBV25-1 and J is TRBJ2-3, with no clear D. CDR1 is MGHDK and CDR2 is SYGVNS in the germline V gene. The CDR3 totals 12 residues. V was cut by 0 bases and J by 3 bases, with 1 base left in between. CDR3 coding DNA: TGTGCCAGCAGTGAATATACAGATACGCAGTATTTT. Translating it yields CASSEYTDTQYF. The entire variable domain, with the rest obtained from reference TRBV25-1 and TRBJ2-3, is as follows: EADIYQTPRYLVIGTGKKITLECSQTMGHDKMYWYQQDPGMELHLIHYSYGVNSTEKGDLSSESTVSRIRTEHFPLTLESARPSHTSQYLCASSEYTDTQYFGPGTRLTVL.

The rearrangement joins TRBV4-1 to TRBJ2-6, with D unclear. V was cut by 2 bases and J by 0 bases, with 8 bases left in between. This CDR3 has 16 residues. Germline V gene lookup returns CDR1 MGHRA and CDR2 YSYEKL. The CDR3 sequence is CASSQTGVSGANVLTF. The CDR3, as DNA: TGCGCCAGCAGCCAAACTGGGGTCTCTGGGGCCAACGTCCTGACTTTC.

This rearrangement joins TRBV14 to TRBJ2-1; TRBD2 matches at 8 bases. There are 13 residues in the CDR3. V was pared by 4 bases and J by 7 bases, with 3 bases of the junction left unmatched. Germline CDR1 is SGHDN and CDR2 is FVKESK. In nucleotides, the CDR3 is TGTGCCAGCAGCCGGGGACTAGGGAATGAGCAGTTCTTC. Its translation: CASSRGLGNEQFF.

The CDR3 spells CASNNPLAKNIQYF. CDR3 nucleotides: TGTGCCAGCAACAATCCTCTAGCCAAAAACATTCAGTACTTC. The chain links TRBV2 to TRBJ2-4; unclear D gene. Between the trimmed V and J ends, which lost 7 bases and 0 bases, there was a span of 10 bases. Germline V gene data show CDR1 as SNHLY and CDR2 as FYNNEI. There are 14 residues in the CDR3.

This clone was recorded a few times. This chain links TRBV30 with TRBJ2-7; TRBD1 aligns across 8 bases. CDR3 length: 14 amino acids. Germline CDR1 is GTSNPN and CDR2 is SVGIG (reference sequence). The V and J ends lost 0 bases and 6 bases, in that order; junction bases with no gene match: 7. This CDR3 reads CAWSVLTGDSEQYF. CDR3 DNA sequence: TGTGCCTGGAGTGTACTGACAGGGGATAGCGAGCAGTACTTC.

The rearrangement joins TRBV30 to TRBJ2-7; D call uncertain. Germline V gene lookup returns CDR1 GTSNPN and CDR2 SVGIG (reference sequence). V was pared by 6 bases and J by 4 bases, with 13 bases between. CDR3 length: 12 residues. The CDR3: CACSPMGYEQYF. Here the CDR3 DNA reads TGTGCCTGTTCCCCGATGGGGTACGAGCAGTACTTC.

The chain couples TRBV27 to TRBJ1-2; TRBD1 agrees at 9 bases. Germline-derived CDR1 and CDR2 are MNHEY and SMNVEV (reference sequence). This CDR3 contains 17 residues. J lost 4 bases, V lost 3 bases, and 12 bases had no gene match. DNA of the CDR3: TGTGCCAGCAGTTTTTTGGGACAGGGAAGGGCCCTCTATGGCTACACCTTC. It is translated as CASSFLGQGRALYGYTF.

A few counts support this clone. This chain connects TRBV29-1 to TRBJ1-2, with a weak D call TRBD1 (5 bases). The CDR3 covers 13 residues. Per germline, CDR1 SQVTM and CDR2 ANQGSEA. V was trimmed by 0 bases and J by 4 bases, leaving 9 bases between them. The CDR3 DNA reads TGCAGCGTTGAAGAGGGGCTAGGCTATGGCTACACCTTC. Protein: CSVEEGLGYGYTF.

The chain recombines TRBV5-1 with TRBJ2-1, with 11 bases that match TRBD2. Germline loops: CDR1 SGHRS, CDR2 YFSETQ. CDR3 length: 16 amino acids. V lost 0 bases and J lost 8; bases outside the gene matches: 7. The DNA for the CDR3 is TGCGCCAGCAGCTTGGTGTTAGCGGGAGGGGTACATGAGCAGTTCTTC. Its translation: CASSLVLAGGVHEQFF.

This chain uses TRBV7-6 with TRBJ2-7, with 7 bases identical to TRBD1. The CDR3 consists of 13 residues. CDR1 is SGHVS, CDR2 FNYEAQ, per germline. V trimming: 5 bases; J trimming: 3 bases; junction bases outside the gene matches: 4. DNA of the CDR3: TGTGCCAGCAGCACAAACAGGGGCTACGAGCAGTACTTC. Its protein is CASSTNRGYEQYF.